These 13 T cell receptor beta chains were all obtained from the same sample, sequenced in a study of T cell responses to AZD1222 COVID-19 vaccine. Here immunoSEQ multiplex PCR was the method, and the copy in TCRdb shows in-frame clones only, minus some. The sample yields roughly 150,000 clones, roughly 90% seen once. The material was peripheral blood, obtained 28 days after the second AZD1222 dose. The receptors originated from an adult who received the AZD1222 COVID-19 vaccine.

This clone was seen just once. CDR3 nucleotides: TGTGCCAGCAGCTTGCAAGCCGGACATTATGAAAAACTGTTTTTT. Translation gives CASSLQAGHYEKLFF. The V call is TRBV5-5, the J call TRBJ1-4; tentative D call: TRBD1 (5 bases). The V end was cut by 1 base, the J end by 6 bases, with 13 bases between. The CDR3 has 15 amino acids. Germline CDR1 SGHKS, CDR2 YYEKEE (reference sequence).

The rearrangement joins TRBV28 to TRBJ1-1, with TRBD1 identical over 7 bases. Germline V CDR1 and CDR2: MDHEN, SYDVKM. Trimming took 4 bases from V and 9 from J; bases not matched to a gene: 17. This CDR3 is 16 amino acids long. CDR3 DNA: TGTGCCAGCAGTTCCCCTGAGACAGGGCAAAAAAGGCAAGCTTTCTTT. Translating gives CASSSPETGQKRQAFF.

J is TRBJ1-1 and V is TRBV5-1, with D tentatively TRBD1 (6 bases). There are 15 residues in the CDR3. Germline V gene sequence: CDR1 SGHRS, CDR2 YFSETQ. The V and J ends lost 3 bases and 0 bases respectively, with 12 bases between them. The CDR3 reads CASSSVQGLNTEAFF. For the CDR3, the DNA is TGCGCCAGCAGCTCGGTACAGGGTCTGAACACTGAAGCTTTCTTT. The full variable domain, its missing parts supplied by reference TRBV5-1 and TRBJ1-1, is KAGVTQTPRYLIKTRGQQVTLSCSPISGHRSVSWYQQTPGQGLQFLFEYFSETQRNKGNFPGRFSGRQFSNSRSEMNVSTLELGDSALYLCASSSVQGLNTEAFFGQGTRLTVV.

With regard to this clone: Relative to the germline gene, one junction end is altered; a read error may explain this. This chain connects TRBV10-2 to TRBJ1-6; TRBD1 matches 8 bases. CDR3 size: 15 residues. Germline V gene sequence: CDR1 WSHSY, CDR2 SAAADI. The CDR3 spells CASSEFRQGNSPHHF. CDR3 in DNA: TGCGCCAGCAGTGAGTTCCGACAGGGGAATTCACCCCACCACTTT.

This chain uses TRBV28 with TRBJ2-7; 7 positions agree with TRBD1. The CDR3 has 14 amino acids. V gave up 5 bases and J gave up 3 bases; unmatched junction bases: 7. The germline V gene has CDR1 MDHEN and CDR2 SYDVKM. CDR3 loop: CASSISTGIYEQYF. In DNA, the CDR3 is TGTGCCAGCAGTATTTCGACAGGGATCTACGAGCAGTACTTC.

The gene calls are TRBV10-1 and TRBJ2-1; 11 nucleotides match TRBD1. This CDR3 is built from 13 residues. The V gene's germline CDR1 is WNHNN and CDR2 SYGVQD (reference sequence). V shed 6 bases, J shed 9 bases, and the junction held 4 bases outside the gene matches. DNA for the CDR3: TGCGCCAGCAGGCGAGGGACAGGGGGTGAGCAGTTCTTC. Translation: CASRRGTGGEQFF.

This sequence joins TRBV28 and TRBJ2-1, with 9 bases lining up with TRBD1. The J segment lost 7 bases and the V segment lost 8 bases, leaving 12 bases of the junction unmatched. The CDR3 is 15 residues long. Germline values: CDR1 MDHEN, CDR2 SYDVKM. Written as DNA, the CDR3 is TGTGCCAGCCCTCCTAGCGGCGGACAGGGGAATGAGCAGTTCTTC. Translation: CASPPSGGQGNEQFF.

V is TRBV19 and J is TRBJ2-1, with 7 nucleotides matching TRBD1. The germline CDR1 and CDR2 sequences are LNHDA and SQIVND (reference sequence). The ends lost 5 bases at V and 9 bases at J; junction bases unmatched: 10. CDR3 length equals 14 residues. CDR3 amino acids: CASSFMTGYGEQFF. CDR3 coding DNA: TGTGCCAGTAGTTTCATGACAGGGTACGGTGAGCAGTTCTTC. Looking up the rest from reference TRBV19 and TRBJ2-1 gives the full variable domain: DGGITQSPKYLFRKEGQNVTLSCEQNLNHDAMYWYRQDPGQGLRLIYYSQIVNDFQKGDIAEGYSVSREKKESFPLTVTSAQKNPTAFYLCASSFMTGYGEQFFGPGTRLTVL.

The chain links TRBV5-1 to TRBJ2-1, with 13 bases identical to TRBD2. Germline CDR1 and CDR2: SGHRS and YFSETQ. The CDR3 consists of 20 residues. The V gene end was trimmed by 4 bases and the J gene end by 0 bases; junction bases not matched to a gene: 13. The CDR3 loop reads CASSARTSGGPTRSYNEQFF. In DNA form, the CDR3 reads TGCGCCAGCAGCGCCCGGACTAGCGGGGGCCCTACTCGCTCCTACAATGAGCAGTTCTTC.

The chain links TRBV18 to TRBJ2-5, with D perhaps TRBD2 (6 bases). The CDR3 runs 15 residues. The germline V and J ends were trimmed by 3 bases and 5 bases, with 16 bases remaining between them. CDR1 KGHSH and CDR2 LQKENI come from the germline V gene. This CDR3 is CASSPPGLRGETQYF. CDR3 coding DNA: TGTGCCAGCTCACCTCCGGGACTGAGAGGCGAGACCCAGTACTTC.

This clone was seen a handful of times. The rearrangement uses TRBV5-1 and TRBJ1-6, with 9 bases aligning to TRBD1. Germline CDR1 is SGHRS and CDR2 is YFSETQ. Unmatched junction bases numbered 4, after V lost 0 bases and J lost 9 bases. This CDR3 has 15 amino acids. The CDR3 region has the DNA TGCGCCAGCAGCTTGGGGGACAGGGAACGTTCACCCCTCCACTTT. Translation: CASSLGDRERSPLHF.

The chain couples TRBV5-6 to TRBJ1-1; D possibly corresponds to TRBD1 (5 bases). The CDR3 is 15 residues long. The V gene lost 4 bases and the J gene lost 1 base, with 14 bases spanning the gap. Germline V gene lookup returns CDR1 SGHDT and CDR2 YYEEEE. CDR3 protein: CASSPEGVSNTEAFF. The CDR3 nucleotides are TGTGCCAGCAGCCCTGAAGGGGTATCGAACACTGAAGCTTTCTTT.

The rearrangement links TRBV5-1 to TRBJ2-3; 8 bases fit TRBD2. The germline gives CDR1 SGHRS, CDR2 YFSETQ. The trim removed 6 bases at V and 2 bases at J, leaving 8 bases unmatched. The CDR3 length is 15 residues. This CDR3 reads CASTPRGGLTDTQYF. In DNA, the CDR3 is TGCGCCAGCACCCCCCGCGGGGGGCTCACAGATACGCAGTATTTT.